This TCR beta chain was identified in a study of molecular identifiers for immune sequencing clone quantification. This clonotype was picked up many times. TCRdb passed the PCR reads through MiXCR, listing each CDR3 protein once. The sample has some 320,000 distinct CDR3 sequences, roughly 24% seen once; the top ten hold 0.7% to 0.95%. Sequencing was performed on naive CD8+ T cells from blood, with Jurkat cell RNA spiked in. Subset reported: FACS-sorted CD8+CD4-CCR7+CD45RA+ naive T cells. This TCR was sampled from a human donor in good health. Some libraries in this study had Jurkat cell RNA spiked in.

CDR3 DNA: TGCAGCGTTGTAGGACATTCGAACACCGGGGAGCTGTTTTTT. Encoded protein: CSVVGHSNTGELFF. V gene TRBV29-1 combines with J gene TRBJ2-2; a weak D match, TRBD1 (5 bases). There are 14 residues in the CDR3. Germline CDR1 reads SQVTM; CDR2 reads ANQGSEA. V was clipped by 4 bases and J by 0 bases, with 9 bases between them.